This TCR beta chain emerged from a study of identifying expanded T cells in peripheral blood. Healthy donors had no documented immune events, such as infections, while sampled. The study, taken as a whole, reports: Over around two and four weeks, about 15 and 19 clones changed, versus 1.2 between replicates. Clone count variance between roughly 2-week samples rose with total template count.

CDR3 length: 15 amino acids. Per germline, CDR1 SGHTA and CDR2 FQGNSA. The V end was cut by 5 bases, the J end by 7 bases, with 17 bases between. Method: immunoSEQ multiplex PCR; TCRdb's copy keeps in-frame clones and lacks some. The sample holds about 81,000 clones, less than 90% seen once. The count of this clone is one. Its antigen is unidentified. Sequencing was done on a sample of blood. The clonotype was recovered from a person aged 18-70 years in good health. This chain connects TRBV7-2 to TRBJ2-2, with a tentative D call TRBD1 (6 bases). DNA for the CDR3: TGTGCCAGCAGCATTATCACAGGGTTGGGCGGGGAGCTGTTTTTT. This codes for CASSIITGLGGELFF.